A single sample gave rise to the 13 T cell receptor beta chains below, sequenced in a study of metastatic and nonmetastatic thyroid tumors (dated by TCRdb to 2019 to 2021). Library preparation used PCR. For sequencing, an Illumina HiSeq 4000 was employed. The public reads were reprocessed in TCRdb via fastp at Q25 and MiXCR, keeping in-frame beta chains. Present in this sample are about 13,000 clones, approximately 24% of which were seen just once. The ten biggest clones cover over 50% of the sample. Before undergoing thyroid surgery, none of the patients had been given any kind of treatment. The sequencing sample was made of blood. The receptors originated from a male donor with papillary thyroid cancer or a benign thyroid nodule (not recorded which). Some clones in this sample may be carry-over from other donors' samples.

This clone was observed at least ten times. The chain recombines TRBV5-6 with TRBJ2-7; D is possibly TRBD1 (6 bases). Germline CDR1 SGHDT, CDR2 YYEEEE. The CDR3 runs 14 residues. V dropped 4 bases and J dropped 5 bases, with 16 bases sitting between them. The CDR3 reads CASSPDRSFHEQYF. The DNA for the CDR3 is TGTGCCAGCAGCCCTGACAGGTCTTTCCACGAGCAGTACTTC. Full variable domain (remainder filled in from reference TRBV5-6 and TRBJ2-7): DAGVTQSPTHLIKTRGQQVTLRCSPKSGHDTVSWYQQALGQGPQFIFQYYEEEERQRGNFPDRFSGHQFPNYSSELNVNALLLGDSALYLCASSPDRSFHEQYFGPGTRLTVT.

There are many counts of this clone. CDR3 nucleotide sequence: TGTGCCAGCTCACTAACAGGGATTGGTGGCTACACCTTC. It is translated as CASSLTGIGGYTF. The chain links TRBV18 to TRBJ1-2; a weak D match, TRBD1 (6 bases). Trimming took 4 bases from V and 7 from J, leaving 13 bases between them. Germline V gives CDR1 KGHSH, CDR2 LQKENI. The CDR3 covers 13 residues.

The chain combines TRBV19 with TRBJ2-7, with a weak D call TRBD1 (5 bases). Germline assignment: CDR1 LNHDA and CDR2 SQIVND (reference sequence). The CDR3 runs to 14 residues. V lost 1 base and J lost 6, with 13 bases in between. CDR3 in DNA: TGTGCCAGTAGTATAGGTCAGGGATTTCGCGAGCAGTACTTC. It specifies CASSIGQGFREQYF.

This clone occurred a few times. This chain connects TRBV5-1 to TRBJ2-5, with D perhaps TRBD2 (5 bases). This CDR3 is built from 13 residues. The V end lost 4 bases, the J end lost 1 base, and 8 bases lay between the germline ends. Looked up from germline, CDR1 is SGHRS and CDR2 is YFSETQ. CDR3 in DNA: TGCGCCAGCAGCCCGAGGGTCCAAGAGACCCAGTACTTC. Translation: CASSPRVQETQYF.

The rearrangement links TRBV10-1 to TRBJ2-1; D gene unclear. The CDR3 covers 18 residues. Germline assignment: CDR1 WNHNN and CDR2 SYGVQD (reference sequence). V lost 6 bases and J 0 bases, leaving 21 bases between the germline ends. The DNA of the CDR3 is TGCGCCAGCAGCGAAGTTTTTACGGGCCCGAGCTCCTACAATGAGCAGTTCTTC. Translating gives CASSEVFTGPSSYNEQFF.

This clone turned up a few times. Other DNA sequences in this sample translate to the same CDR3. This chain connects TRBV30 to TRBJ1-2, with 8 bases fitting TRBD1. CDR1 GTSNPN and CDR2 SVGIG come from the germline V gene (reference sequence). V lost 2 bases, J lost 3 bases, and 5 bases stayed unmatched. The CDR3 runs to 14 residues. The CDR3 DNA sequence: TGTGCCTGGAGTTTGGGGGGACAGGACTATGGCTACACCTTC. Translated: CAWSLGGQDYGYTF.

This clone has just a few counts. The chain is built from TRBV6-2 or TRBV6-3 and TRBJ1-2, with 7 bases that match TRBD1. Germline CDR1 and CDR2: MNHEY and SVGEGT. This CDR3 has 14 amino acids. The J segment lost 3 bases and the V segment lost 5 bases, leaving 6 bases of the junction unmatched. The CDR3 is CASSENTGDYGYTF. CDR3 nucleotides: TGTGCCAGCAGTGAAAATACAGGGGACTATGGCTACACCTTC.

The chain couples TRBV6-1 to TRBJ1-1; no definite D call. This CDR3 contains 13 residues. Trimming left V 3 bases short and J 5 bases short, with 10 bases between. Per germline, CDR1 MNHNS and CDR2 SASEGT. In DNA, the CDR3 is TGTGCCAGCAGTGAGCGCCTAGGGACTGAAGCTTTCTTT. This sequence encodes CASSERLGTEAFF.

This clone occurred a few times. Sequence at one end of the junction differs from germline and may be a read error. The chain joins TRBV12-5 to TRBJ2-2; the D gene is possibly TRBD1 (5 bases). The CDR3 sequence is 14 residues long. CDR1 LGHNT and CDR2 FRNRAP come from the germline V gene. CDR3 coding DNA: TGCGCTAGTGGTTTCAGGGCGAACACCGGGGAGCTGTTTTTT. As protein: CASGFRANTGELFF.

A few counts support this clone. This chain uses TRBV28 with TRBJ2-7; 7 nucleotides agree with TRBD1. The junction had 7 bases not matched to a gene; V was cut back by 5 bases and J by 3 bases. CDR3 length equals 14 residues. Per the germline V gene, CDR1 is MDHEN and CDR2 is SYDVKM. Written as DNA, the CDR3 is TGTGCCAGCAGTCCGACAGGGACCCTCTACGAGCAGTACTTC. Translation gives CASSPTGTLYEQYF.

The chain recombines TRBV12-3 or TRBV12-4 with TRBJ2-7; 7 bases line up with TRBD2. J lost 4 bases, V lost 4 bases, and 4 bases had no gene match. This CDR3 has 13 residues. The CDR3 sequence: CASSWGGGYEQYF. The CDR3 nucleotides read TGTGCCAGCAGTTGGGGGGGGGGGTACGAGCAGTACTTC.

This clone was seen repeatedly, ten times or more. The chain couples TRBV30 to TRBJ2-5; 7 bases fit TRBD1. The trim removed 0 bases at V and 5 bases at J, leaving 6 bases unmatched. The CDR3 spans 14 residues. From germline, CDR1 is GTSNPN and CDR2 SVGIG (reference sequence). Written as DNA, the CDR3 is TGTGCCTGGAGTGTACGAGGGGGCGCGGAGACCCAGTACTTC. Its translation: CAWSVRGGAETQYF.

This clone showed up just a few times. The chain links TRBV19 to TRBJ2-7; no definite D call. The CDR3 has 13 residues. CDR1 and CDR2 from the germline V gene are LNHDA and SQIVND (reference sequence). Deletions cut 5 bases from V and 0 bases from J, with 8 bases between. This CDR3 is CASSATLSYEQYF. For the CDR3, the DNA is TGTGCCAGTAGTGCTACTCTCTCCTACGAGCAGTACTTC.